This T cell receptor beta chain was found in a study of blood T cells in healthy people across ages. Using a J-beta primer mix together with a sample-barcoded 5' primer, a second PCR was run for roughly 6 to 12 cycles. Each CDR3 protein gets one entry after TCRdb re-called the 5' RACE reads with MiXCR. Among around 990,000 distinct CDR3 sequences listed, roughly two fifths were seen once. After removal of 7 bases from V and 7 bases from J, the junction contained 6 bases not matched to a gene. The CDR3 runs to 14 residues. The germline gives CDR1 MNHEY, CDR2 SMNVEV (reference sequence). Source material: blood. The sequence was obtained from a man aged 18 to 30 in good health. The V call is TRBV27, the J call TRBJ2-1, with 11 positions matching TRBD2. The CDR3 DNA reads as TGTGCCAGCAACATAGCGGGGGGGCAAAATGAGCAGTTCTTC. Amino acids: CASNIAGGQNEQFF.